These T cell receptor beta chains were read from a single sample in a study of blood T cell repertoires in COVID-19. Measured with immunoSEQ multiplex PCR; TCRdb has only the in-frame clones, and not every one. The repertoire includes around 220,000 clones, 88% of them detected once, and about 14% sits in the top ten. The sample was PBMCs or T cells enriched from blood (not recorded which). These receptors all come from a woman aged 45-59 years with acute COVID-19. The CDR3 runs from the conserved cysteine through the conserved F or W. The D gene is left open where the match is weak. Some rows mark clone size as missing; the rest say once, few, many or name a class of expanded clone.

>TRBV5-6|-|TRBJ1-6|TRBD1
TGTGCCAGCAGCTTGAGACATTCCGGGACAGGGGTTTCACCCCTCCACTTT
CASSLRHSGTGVSPLHF
>TRBV10-3|-|TRBJ2-3|-
TGTGCCATCAGTGACTCGGGGACAGATACGCAGTATTTT
CAISDSGTDTQYF
>TRBV5-1|-|TRBJ2-3|TRBD1
TGCGCCAGCAGCCAGGGACAGGGACAGTCAGATACGCAGTATTTT
CASSQGQGQSDTQYF
>TRBV10-2|-|TRBJ2-6|TRBD1
TGCGCCAGCAGTCCGGGACAGGACTCTGGGGCCAACGTCCTGACTTTC
CASSPGQDSGANVLTF
>TRBV28|once|TRBJ2-5|-
TGTGCCAGCACTCAAGCTGGACAAGAAGGGACCCAGTACTTC
CASTQAGQEGTQYF
>TRBV7-2|-|TRBJ2-5|TRBD1
TGTGCCAGCAGCCTCGTTGGGACAGGGAAAGAGACCCAGTACTTC
CASSLVGTGKETQYF
>TRBV28|-|TRBJ1-1|-
TGTGCCAGCAGCACTGAGTTCACTGAAGCTTTCTTT
CASSTEFTEAFF
>TRBV18|-|TRBJ2-6|TRBD1
TGTGCCAGCTCACCACAGGGACAGCTTTACTCTGGGGCCAACGTCCTGACTTTC
CASSPQGQLYSGANVLTF
>TRBV27|-|TRBJ1-1|TRBD1
TGTGCCAGCAGTTTATCGGTCCAGGGGGGCACTGAAGCTTTCTTT
CASSLSVQGGTEAFF
>TRBV7-2|-|TRBJ1-1|-
TGTGCCAGCAGCAAACAGGGATGGACTGAAGCTTTCTTT
CASSKQGWTEAFF
>TRBV6-5|-|TRBJ1-6|-
TGTGCCAGCAGTTACTCGGGGGGAGATAATTCACCCCTCCACTTT
CASSYSGGDNSPLHF
>TRBV18|-|TRBJ1-1|TRBD1
TGTGCCAGCTCACCCCGGGACAGGGGAGACACTGAAGCTTTCTTT
CASSPRDRGDTEAFF
>TRBV3-1/TRBV3-2|-|TRBJ1-6|-
TGTGCCAGCAGCGGTAACACCTCACCCCTCCACTTT
CASSGNTSPLHF
>TRBV7-9|-|TRBJ2-7|-
TGTGCCAGCCGCCGGTGGGGGGTCGAGCAGTACTTC
CASRRWGVEQYF
>TRBV6-5|once|TRBJ2-1|TRBD2
TGTGCCAGCAGTTACCGGGCGGGAGTGGGCAATGAGCAGTTCTTC
CASSYRAGVGNEQFF
>TRBV29-1|-|TRBJ2-7|TRBD2
TGCAGCGCAGAGGGACTAGCGGGAGGGCCTTACGAGCAGTACTTC
CSAEGLAGGPYEQYF
>TRBV3-1/TRBV3-2|-|TRBJ1-2|-
TGTGCCAGCAGCCAAGGGGGCGGGGATAACTATGGCTACACCTTC
CASSQGGGDNYGYTF
>TRBV27|-|TRBJ2-7|TRBD2
TGTGCCAGCAAAACTCCAGCGGGAGGAACCTACGAGCAGTACTTC
CASKTPAGGTYEQYF
>TRBV5-1|-|TRBJ2-6|TRBD1
TGCGCCAGCAGCCCGGGGACAGCTGGGGCCAACGTCCTGACTTTC
CASSPGTAGANVLTF
>TRBV28|-|TRBJ2-1|-
TGTGCCAGCCGGGGTGTGTCCCTGAATGAGCAGTTCTTC
CASRGVSLNEQFF
>TRBV5-8|few|TRBJ1-5|-
TGTGCCAGCAGCTTGGCTCACCTCGGTCAGCCCCAGCATTTT
CASSLAHLGQPQHF
>TRBV3-1/TRBV3-2|-|TRBJ1-1|TRBD1
TGTGCCAGCAGCCTACAGGGGGCCGGGGAAGCTTTCTTT
CASSLQGAGEAFF
>TRBV20-1|-|TRBJ1-5|TRBD1
TGCAGTGCTAGTGTCTTCGGACAGGGTATGAGCAATCAGCCCCAGCATTTT
CSASVFGQGMSNQPQHF
>TRBV21-1|-|TRBJ1-2|-
TGTGCCAGCAGCAAAATCACAGCTTACTATGGCTACACCTTC
CASSKITAYYGYTF
>TRBV5-1|-|TRBJ1-6|TRBD1
TGCGCCAGCAGCTTGGAGGTGACAGGGGGTTCACCCCTCCACTTT
CASSLEVTGGSPLHF
>TRBV6-6|-|TRBJ2-7|TRBD2
TGTGCCAGCAGTCGCCGACTAGCGGGAGGACTAGGCTCCTACGAGCAGTACTTC
CASSRRLAGGLGSYEQYF
>TRBV30|once|TRBJ1-1|-
TGTGCCTGGAGTGCCCCCACAGGTCGGTGGACTGAAGCTTTCTTT
CAWSAPTGRWTEAFF
>TRBV7-2|-|TRBJ2-7|TRBD2
TGTGCCAGCAGCTTAGTGGGGGCGATAGCGGGAGGATCCTACGAGCAGTACTTC
CASSLVGAIAGGSYEQYF
>TRBV6-5|-|TRBJ2-3|TRBD2
TGTGCCAGCAGTTACGGTCGGACTAGCGGGAGTACGCAGTATTTT
CASSYGRTSGSTQYF
>TRBV27|-|TRBJ1-2|TRBD1
TGTGCCAGCAGCCAGGGGGTTGGTGGCTACACCTTC
CASSQGVGGYTF
>TRBV28|-|TRBJ2-7|TRBD2
TGTGCCAGCAGGCCGACGACTAGCGGGAGGGCCTACGAGCAGTACTTC
CASRPTTSGRAYEQYF
>TRBV19|-|TRBJ1-1|-
TGTGCCAGTACACGGGGTAAGATTAGCACTGAAGCTTTCTTT
CASTRGKISTEAFF
>TRBV9|-|TRBJ2-2|-
TGTGCCAGCTCCAAAGAGGATGGCAAACCCGGGGAGCTGTTTTTT
CASSKEDGKPGELFF
>TRBV29-1|-|TRBJ2-1|TRBD2
TGCAGCGTTGCTCGAACTCAACTAGCGACTAGCTCCTACAATGAGCAGTTCTTC
CSVARTQLATSSYNEQFF
>TRBV2|-|TRBJ1-2|-
TGTGCCAGCAGTGAGGGCGGAGGACCGGACCGCTATGGCTACACCTTC
CASSEGGGPDRYGYTF
>TRBV28|-|TRBJ2-7|-
TGTGCCAGCAGCCCTGAGGACAGTAGGGGCTACGAGCAGTACTTC
CASSPEDSRGYEQYF
>TRBV5-8|-|TRBJ2-2|TRBD2
TGTGCCAGCAGCTCCCAGGGACTAGCGGGAGGTACCGGGGAGCTGTTTTTT
CASSSQGLAGGTGELFF
>TRBV6-5|-|TRBJ1-6|-
TGTGCCAGCATCCCCTGGGCAGGGAGGAATTCACCCCTCCACTTT
CASIPWAGRNSPLHF
>TRBV3-1/TRBV3-2|-|TRBJ2-7|-
TGTGCCAGCCGCCAAGGAGGTTCCTACGAGCAGTACTTC
CASRQGGSYEQYF
>TRBV6-5|once|TRBJ2-7|TRBD2
TGTGCCAGCACCAAAGGGCTAGCGGGTTACGAGCAGTACTTC
CASTKGLAGYEQYF
>TRBV6-1|-|TRBJ1-5|-
TGTGCCAGCAGTGATTCCGAGAATCAGCCCCAGCATTTT
CASSDSENQPQHF
>TRBV18|-|TRBJ2-7|TRBD2
TGTGCCAGCTCACCACCAGGGCTAGCGGGAGAAGGTTCCTACGAGCAGTACTTC
CASSPPGLAGEGSYEQYF
>TRBV30|-|TRBJ1-2|-
TGTGCCTGGTTAACCGGGATTAACTATGGCTACACCTTC
CAWLTGINYGYTF
>TRBV29-1|-|TRBJ2-2|TRBD1
TGCAGCGTTTCCGGGACAGGGAACACCGGGGAGCTGTTTTTT
CSVSGTGNTGELFF
>TRBV4-2|-|TRBJ2-1|-
TGTGCCAGCAGCCAACGCGGGAAAGACAATGAGCAGTTCTTC
CASSQRGKDNEQFF
>TRBV2|-|TRBJ2-1|TRBD1
TGTGCCAACCCTGACAGGGCCTCCTACAATGAGCAGTTCTTC
CANPDRASYNEQFF
>TRBV3-1/TRBV3-2|-|TRBJ1-2|-
TGTGCCAGCAGCCAAGCGACGGGGGGCAGACATGGCTACACCTTC
CASSQATGGRHGYTF
>TRBV7-3|-|TRBJ2-1|-
TGTGCCAGCAGCTTAGAGGGTGCGGGGAGCTCCTACAATGAGCAGTTCTTC
CASSLEGAGSSYNEQFF